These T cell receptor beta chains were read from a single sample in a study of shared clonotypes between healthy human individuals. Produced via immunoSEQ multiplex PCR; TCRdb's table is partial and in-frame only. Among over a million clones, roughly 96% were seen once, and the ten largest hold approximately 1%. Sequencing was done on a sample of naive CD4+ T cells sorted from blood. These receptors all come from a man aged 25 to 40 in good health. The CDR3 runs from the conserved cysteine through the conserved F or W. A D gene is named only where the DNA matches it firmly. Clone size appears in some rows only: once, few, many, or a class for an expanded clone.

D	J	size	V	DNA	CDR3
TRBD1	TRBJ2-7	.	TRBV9	TGTGCCAGCAGCGTAGCTGGGAACAGGGGCTACGAGCAGTACTTC	CASSVAGNRGYEQYF
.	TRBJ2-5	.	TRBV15	TGTGCCACCAGCAGAGATCCGGTGGGGGGGACCCAGTACTTC	CATSRDPVGGTQYF
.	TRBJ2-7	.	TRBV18	TGTGCCAGCTCACCAAAACCCTTGGGGAACGAGCAGTACTTC	CASSPKPLGNEQYF
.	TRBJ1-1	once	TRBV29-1	TGCAGCCCCCATGTTAACAGAACTGAAGCTTTCTTT	CSPHVNRTEAFF
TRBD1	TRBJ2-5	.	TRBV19	TGTGCCACTCCTGACAGGGACCAAGAGACCCAGTACTTC	CATPDRDQETQYF
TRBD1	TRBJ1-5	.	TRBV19	TGTGCCAGTAGTATTATGGGACAGGGAGAGTATCAGCCCCAGCATTTT	CASSIMGQGEYQPQHF
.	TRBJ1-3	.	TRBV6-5	TGTGCCAGCAGTTACTCATCAGTTATATCTGGAAACACCATATATTTT	CASSYSSVISGNTIYF
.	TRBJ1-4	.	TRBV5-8	TGTGCCAGCAGCTTGGGCACAGGGACTAATGAAAAACTGTTTTTT	CASSLGTGTNEKLFF
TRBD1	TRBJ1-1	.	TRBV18	TGTGCCAGCTCACCACAACAGACCAGGGGGCTGATGAACACTGAAGCTTTCTTT	CASSPQQTRGLMNTEAFF
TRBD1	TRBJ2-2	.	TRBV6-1	TGTGCCAGCAGCTCAGACAGGGGACGCACCGGGGAGCTGTTTTTT	CASSSDRGRTGELFF
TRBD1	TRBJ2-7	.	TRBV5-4	TGTGCCAGCAGCCCCAGGGACAGGGGGACCTACGAGCAGTACTTC	CASSPRDRGTYEQYF
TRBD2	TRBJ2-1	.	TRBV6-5	TGTGCCAGCAGCCGAACTAGCGGGAGGGCCGTTGAGCAGTTCTTC	CASSRTSGRAVEQFF
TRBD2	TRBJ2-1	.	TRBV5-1	TGCGCCAGCAGCTTGAGCGGGGGGAGTCGGGAGCAGTTCTTC	CASSLSGGSREQFF
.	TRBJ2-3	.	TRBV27	TGTGCCAGCAGGGGGAGGGGGCGCGATACGCAGTATTTT	CASRGRGRDTQYF
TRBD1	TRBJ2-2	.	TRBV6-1	TGTGCCAGCAGATCCATGACAGGGGGGTCCGGGGAGCTGTTTTTT	CASRSMTGGSGELFF
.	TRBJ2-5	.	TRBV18	TGTGCCAGCTCGACCAGAACGAAGGAGACCCAGTACTTC	CASSTRTKETQYF
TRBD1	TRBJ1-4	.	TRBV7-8	TGTGCCTCAGGACAGGCTTTTAATGAAAAACTGTTTTTT	CASGQAFNEKLFF
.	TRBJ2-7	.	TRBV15	TGTGCCACCAGCACCTTCCGCGGACAGTCGCAGTACTTC	CATSTFRGQSQYF
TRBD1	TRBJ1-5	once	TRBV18	TGTGCCAGCTCACCCCAGGACAGGGGACTCAATCAGCCCCAGCATTTT	CASSPQDRGLNQPQHF
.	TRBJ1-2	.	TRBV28	TGTGCCAGCAGTTCAAAATCTCCTGGACTGGGTAATGGCTACACCTTC	CASSSKSPGLGNGYTF
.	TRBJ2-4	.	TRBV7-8	TGTGCCAGCAGCTTCCTGAACTCCGGATGGAACATTCAGTACTTC	CASSFLNSGWNIQYF
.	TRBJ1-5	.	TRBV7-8	TGTGCCAGCAGCTTCGGTAGGGGCTTAGCCAATCAGCCCCAGCATTTT	CASSFGRGLANQPQHF
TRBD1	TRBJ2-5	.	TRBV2	TGTGCCAGCAGTACCAGAAGACAGGGGGCAGCGGGGGCCCAGTACTTC	CASSTRRQGAAGAQYF
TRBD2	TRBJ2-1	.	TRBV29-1	TGCAGCGTCTCTGGGGGGGGAGCGGGAGGTTACAATGAGCAGTTCTTC	CSVSGGGAGGYNEQFF
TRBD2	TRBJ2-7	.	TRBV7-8	TGTGCCAGCAGCTTAGTCCCTAGCGGGATGTCTTCCGAGCAGTACTTC	CASSLVPSGMSSEQYF
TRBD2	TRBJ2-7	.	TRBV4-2	TGTGCCAGCAGCCAAGATAGCAGCGGGACCATCTACGAGCAGTACTTC	CASSQDSSGTIYEQYF
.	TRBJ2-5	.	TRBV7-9	TGTGCCAGCAGCCCTATCCGGGCCCAGTACTTC	CASSPIRAQYF
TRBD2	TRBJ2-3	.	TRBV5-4	TGTGCCAGCAGCCTCGGGACTAGCGGTAGGGATACGCAGTATTTT	CASSLGTSGRDTQYF
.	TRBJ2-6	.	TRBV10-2	TGCGCCAGCAGACGGGGACGGAACTCTGGGGCCAACGTCCTGACTTTC	CASRRGRNSGANVLTF
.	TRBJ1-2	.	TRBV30	TGTGCCTGGAACCACGGTGGCTATGGCTACACCTTC	CAWNHGGYGYTF
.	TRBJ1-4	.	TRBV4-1	TGCGCCAGCAGACCAGCGGGAGGCGAAAAACTGTTTTTT	CASRPAGGEKLFF
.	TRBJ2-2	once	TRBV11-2	TGTGCCAGCAGGCTGACCGGGACGGCCTTGAACACCGGGGAGCTGTTTTTT	CASRLTGTALNTGELFF
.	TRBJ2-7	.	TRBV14	TGTGCCAGCAGCTTCGGGGCCCTGAGTTCCTACGAGCAGTACTTC	CASSFGALSSYEQYF
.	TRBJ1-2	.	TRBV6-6	TGTGCCAGCAGTTACTCGAGAGGGAACGCCTATGGCTACACCTTC	CASSYSRGNAYGYTF
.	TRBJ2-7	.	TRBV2	TGTGCCAGCAGTAACCAGGGCGGTCCTAGCGAGCAGTACTTC	CASSNQGGPSEQYF
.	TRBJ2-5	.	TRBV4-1	TGCGCCAGCAGCCAAGGAGTTGGAAAGACCCAGTACTTC	CASSQGVGKTQYF
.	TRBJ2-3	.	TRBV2	TGTGCCAGCAGTGAAGCGGGCGCGGGAAGCACAGATACGCAGTATTTT	CASSEAGAGSTDTQYF
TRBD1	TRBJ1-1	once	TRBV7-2	TGTGCCAGCAGCTCCTCGGGAGGACAGGTCTTAAACACTGAAGCTTTCTTT	CASSSSGGQVLNTEAFF
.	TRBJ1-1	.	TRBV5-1	TGCGCCAGCAGCTTGCAGACGAACACTGAAGCTTTCTTT	CASSLQTNTEAFF
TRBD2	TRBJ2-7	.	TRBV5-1	TGCGCCAGCAGCTTAAGGCCTGGGACTAGCGGGAGCGAGCAGTACTTC	CASSLRPGTSGSEQYF
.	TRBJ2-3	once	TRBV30	TGTGCCTGGAGTTTGTTTTCCCCTAGCACAGATACGCAGTATTTT	CAWSLFSPSTDTQYF
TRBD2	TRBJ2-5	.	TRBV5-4	TGTGCCAGCAGTGGAGGACTAGCGGGAGGGGGTGAGACCCAGTACTTC	CASSGGLAGGGETQYF
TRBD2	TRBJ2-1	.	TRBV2	TGTGCCAGCAGTGGACGACTAGCGGGAGTCACGGACAATGAGCAGTTCTTC	CASSGRLAGVTDNEQFF